These 4 T cell receptor beta chains share one sample of origin, sequenced in a study of T cell changes during pregnancy in multiple sclerosis. Method: immunoSEQ multiplex PCR; TCRdb's copy keeps in-frame clones and lacks some. The sample includes over 100,000 clones, more than 85% seen only once; the top ten take 1.5% to 1.9%. The sample consisted of peripheral blood, taken in the third trimester of pregnancy. The receptor set was obtained from a female donor with multiple sclerosis, enrolled in a pregnancy study.

J is TRBJ2-1 and V is TRBV15; D remains ambiguous. The CDR3 is 15 amino acids. With 0 bases removed from V and 6 bases from J, the gap between germline ends came to 12 bases. CDR1 and CDR2 (germline): LNHNV, YYDKDF (reference sequence). The chain's CDR3 is CATSRDLGGPNEQFF. The CDR3 DNA is TGTGCCACCAGCAGAGATCTTGGCGGCCCCAATGAGCAGTTCTTC. The full variable domain, with the rest looked up from reference TRBV15 and TRBJ2-1, is DAMVIQNPRYQVTQFGKPVTLSCSQTLNHNVMYWYQQKSSQAPKLLFHYYDKDFNNEADTPDNFQSRRPNTSFCFLDIRSPGLGDTAMYLCATSRDLGGPNEQFFGPGTRLTVL.

The gene calls are TRBV9 and TRBJ1-2; 11 bases fit TRBD1. The CDR3 covers 16 residues. Per germline, CDR1 SGDLS and CDR2 YYNGEE. Trimming removed 0 bases from V and 7 bases from J; junction bases left unmatched: 8. For the CDR3, the DNA is TGTGCCAGCAGCGTAGTACCTGGACAGGGGGCCGGTGGCTACACCTTC. As protein: CASSVVPGQGAGGYTF.

This chain uses TRBV4-2 with TRBJ1-2; D is uncertain. This CDR3 is built from 15 residues. Germline values: CDR1 LGHNA, CDR2 YNFKEQ. Trimming removed 0 bases from V and 5 bases from J, with 13 bases in between. The CDR3 DNA follows: TGTGCCAGCAGCCAAGATCTGGTAGAGCGTTATGGCTACACCTTC. This encodes CASSQDLVERYGYTF.

V is TRBV5-1 and J is TRBJ2-2, with 7 bases fitting TRBD2. The V segment lost 2 bases and the J segment 0 bases; nucleotides outside the gene matches: 4. Germline CDR1 SGHRS, CDR2 YFSETQ. The CDR3 runs 16 residues. CDR3: CASSFRGLTNTGELFF. The CDR3 region has the DNA TGCGCCAGCAGCTTCCGGGGACTAACGAACACCGGGGAGCTGTTTTTT.